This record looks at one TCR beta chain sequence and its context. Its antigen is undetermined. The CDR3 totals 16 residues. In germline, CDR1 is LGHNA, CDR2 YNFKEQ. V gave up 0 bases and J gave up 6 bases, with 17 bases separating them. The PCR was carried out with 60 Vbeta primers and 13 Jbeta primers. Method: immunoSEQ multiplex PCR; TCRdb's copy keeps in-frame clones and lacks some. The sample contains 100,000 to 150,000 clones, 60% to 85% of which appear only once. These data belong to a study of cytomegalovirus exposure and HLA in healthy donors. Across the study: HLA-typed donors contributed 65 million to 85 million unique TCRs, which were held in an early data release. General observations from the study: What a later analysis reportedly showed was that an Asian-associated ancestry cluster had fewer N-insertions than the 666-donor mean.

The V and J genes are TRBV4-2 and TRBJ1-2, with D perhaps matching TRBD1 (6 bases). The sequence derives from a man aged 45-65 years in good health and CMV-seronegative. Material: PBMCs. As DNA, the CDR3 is TGTGCCAGCAGCCAAGAAAGGGAAGGGGGAGCGGATGGCTACACCTTC. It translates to CASSQEREGGADGYTF.